Below are 27 T cell receptor beta chains sequenced from a single sample in a study of CXCR3-negative and CXCR3-positive naive CD8 T cells (dated by TCRdb to about 2019). The full study reports these points: TRB CDR3s from CXCR3-positive naive cells showed higher hydrophobicity (lower Kidera factor 4), lower energy, and higher strength and volume indices than CXCR3-negative naive cells.

This sample was sequenced with a NextSeq 550. The Human TCR Profiling Kit (MiLaboratory) was used to make UMI-labeled 5' RACE TRB cDNA libraries. Based on TCRdb reprocessing of the reads, there is one entry per CDR3 protein sequence, and DNA is missing. The table kept for this sample lists roughly 65,000 distinct CDR3 sequences. The top ten constitute just over 0.7% of the sample. Their target antigens are unknown. The sample was naive CXCR3+ CD8+ T cells from blood. What the cell subset or site label conveys for this sample: CD45RO-CCR7+CD27+CD95- naive CD8+ T cells expressing CXCR3 (TNR3+). The receptors originated from a human donor in good health. Some clones in this sample may be carry-over from other donors' samples.

The chain is built from TRBV6-2 or TRBV6-3 and TRBJ2-5; TCRdb outputs TRBD1, but without DNA this stays unchecked. The CDR3 length is 15 residues. Germline CDR1 reads MNHEY; CDR2 reads SVGEGT. Here the CDR3 reads CASSYWAGAQETQYF.

This chain links TRBV11-2 with TRBJ1-4; TCRdb outputs TRBD1, but without DNA this stays unchecked. The CDR3 length is 15 residues. CDR1 is SGHAT, CDR2 FQNNGV, per germline. This chain's CDR3 is CASSPEFWDSRKLFF.

The J gene is TRBJ2-7, the V gene TRBV29-1; TCRdb outputs TRBD2, but without DNA this stays unchecked. Germline lookup yields CDR1 SQVTM and CDR2 ANQGSEA. CDR3 length: 14 amino acids. CDR3: CSVLAGGYGYEQYF.

The chain joins TRBV21-1 to TRBJ2-3; absent DNA, TCRdb's TRBD1 call cannot be checked. TRBV21-1 is annotated as a pseudogene. The CDR3 consists of 18 residues. The chain's CDR3 is CASSAAPTHPTGMNTQYF.

The chain is built from TRBV12-3 or TRBV12-4 and TRBJ2-7; TCRdb proposes TRBD1, but this gene call is untestable without DNA. The CDR3 is 14 amino acids. The CDR3 reads CASSPDRGLYEQYF.

The rearrangement joins TRBV25-1 to TRBJ2-7; with no DNA, the TCRdb D assignment of TRBD1 cannot be verified. The length of the CDR3 is 15 residues. CDR1 and CDR2 (germline): MGHDK, SYGVNS. The CDR3 loop reads CASSEGGGVTYEQYF.

The chain employs TRBV29-1 and TRBJ1-2; the TCRdb D gene call, TRBD1, has no DNA to confirm it. The CDR3 has 14 residues. The germline V gene encodes CDR1 SQVTM and CDR2 ANQGSEA. The CDR3: CSVSDRTHSWGYTF.

The rearrangement joins TRBV14 to TRBJ2-2. Germline-derived CDR1 and CDR2 are SGHDN and FVKESK. This CDR3 has 12 residues. CDR3 residues: CASASRIGELFF.

V gene TRBV7-9 combines with J gene TRBJ2-7; lacking DNA, the TRBD2 call made by TCRdb goes unchecked. CDR3 length: 15 amino acids. Germline V gene lookup returns CDR1 SEHNR and CDR2 FQNEAQ (reference sequence). CDR3 loop: CASSGPGPRAYEQYF.

V and J are TRBV19 and TRBJ2-1; TCRdb gives TRBD1 as the D gene, but with no DNA this cannot be confirmed. The CDR3 has 14 amino acids. Per the germline V gene, CDR1 is LNHDA and CDR2 is SQIVND (reference sequence). CDR3: CASSPQNRADEQFF.

The chain has TRBV12-3 or TRBV12-4 and TRBJ1-3. CDR3 length: 15 amino acids. CDR3 amino acids: CASSKRVGSGNTIYF.

The CDR3 loop reads CASSLYGDLQETQYF. V gene TRBV7-3 combines with J gene TRBJ2-5; the D call from TCRdb, TRBD1, cannot be confirmed without DNA. Germline-derived CDR1 and CDR2 are SGHTA and FQGTGA. The CDR3 sequence is 15 residues long. Supplemented by reference TRBV7-3 and TRBJ2-5, the full variable domain reads GAGVSQTPSNKVTEKGKYVELRCDPISGHTALYWYRQSLGQGPEFLIYFQGTGAADDSGLPNDRFFAVRPEGSVSTLKIQRTERGDSAVYLCASSLYGDLQETQYFGPGTRLLVL.

The genes are TRBV7-9 and TRBJ2-5; without DNA, the TCRdb call of TRBD2 cannot be checked. CDR3 length: 14 amino acids. The germline V gene has CDR1 SEHNR and CDR2 FQNEAQ (reference sequence). CDR3 region: CASSLPGLQETQYF.

The chain links TRBV2 to TRBJ2-1; checking the TCRdb D call of TRBD1 is not possible without DNA. Per the germline V gene, CDR1 is SNHLY and CDR2 is FYNNEI. This CDR3 comprises 14 residues. The chain's CDR3 is CASSEGGAWNEQFF.

This chain joins TRBV5-5 and TRBJ1-2; checking the TCRdb D call of TRBD1 is not possible without DNA. CDR1 and CDR2 (germline): SGHKS, YYEKEE (reference sequence). This CDR3 spans 16 amino acids. The CDR3 sequence is CASSPGTGPRPYGYTF.

The J gene is TRBJ2-7, the V gene TRBV7-8; TCRdb selects TRBD1, and the lack of DNA leaves this call unchecked. The CDR3 totals 15 residues. CDR1 SGHVS and CDR2 FQNEAQ come from the germline V gene. CDR3 protein: CASSLVRQGYDEQYF.

J is TRBJ2-7 and V is TRBV19. The CDR3 is 13 residues long. Per germline, CDR1 LNHDA and CDR2 SQIVND (reference sequence). CDR3 in amino acids: CASSIDGFYEQYF.

V usage is TRBV19 and J usage is TRBJ1-2; TCRdb's D call, TRBD1, is unchecked because there is no DNA. Germline V gene data show CDR1 as LNHDA and CDR2 as SQIVND (reference sequence). The CDR3 has 14 amino acids. CDR3 in amino acids: CASSLGGGVYGYTF.

The chain has TRBV6-2 or TRBV6-3 and TRBJ2-7. The CDR3 is made up of 12 amino acids. Looked up from germline, CDR1 is MNHEY and CDR2 is SVGEGT. The CDR3 loop is CASRPSLYEQYF.

CDR3 region: CASGWARQGNEQFF. The J gene is TRBJ2-1, the V gene TRBV5-6. Germline CDR1 is SGHDT and CDR2 is YYEEEE. The CDR3 has 14 amino acids.

The chain combines TRBV18 with TRBJ2-7. CDR1 and CDR2 from the germline V gene are KGHSH and LQKENI. This CDR3 is built from 13 residues. This CDR3 reads CASSPTSSYEQYF.

The chain links TRBV20-1 to TRBJ2-3; the D gene TCRdb calls, TRBD2, cannot be checked with no DNA. The CDR3 has 14 residues. Germline assignment: CDR1 DFQATT and CDR2 SNEGSKA (reference sequence). CDR3 sequence reads: CSAALAGSTDTQYF.

V is TRBV28 and J is TRBJ2-3. CDR1 is MDHEN and CDR2 is SYDVKM in the germline V gene. The CDR3 contains 12 residues. The CDR3 is CASSFTTDTQYF.

V usage is TRBV12-3 or TRBV12-4 and J usage is TRBJ2-7. The CDR3 sequence is 12 residues long. The CDR3 loop reads CASSWGPDEQYF.

This chain connects TRBV15 to TRBJ2-2; TCRdb's assignment of TRBD1 cannot be checked, as there is no DNA. Per the germline V gene, CDR1 is LNHNV and CDR2 is YYDKDF (reference sequence). CDR3 length: 17 residues. The CDR3 sequence: CATSLPDKLVGTGELFF.

This chain joins TRBV29-1 and TRBJ2-2; TCRdb indicates TRBD2, and absent DNA this call remains unverified. The germline V gene has CDR1 SQVTM and CDR2 ANQGSEA. CDR3 size: 14 residues. CDR3 residues: CSVLERGNTGELFF.

This rearrangement joins TRBV29-1 to TRBJ2-2; TCRdb gives TRBD2 as the D gene, but with no DNA this cannot be confirmed. The CDR3 is 16 amino acids. CDR1 is SQVTM, CDR2 ANQGSEA, per germline. The CDR3: CSVERSVAGSPGELFF.